These 9 T cell receptor beta chains came from one sample sequenced in a study of blood T cells in healthy people across ages. The authors ran a second PCR of roughly 7 to 11 cycles using a sample-barcoded 5' primer and a J-beta primer mix. TCRdb independently ran MiXCR on the 5' RACE reads; one entry per CDR3 protein. The sample consists of approximately 790,000 distinct CDR3 sequences, approximately 59% of them appearing once. Sequencing was done on a sample of blood. All receptors derive from a man younger than 40 in good health.

This clonotype has just a few counts. The gene calls are TRBV6-1 and TRBJ1-2; 7 bases match TRBD1. Germline V CDR1 and CDR2: MNHNS, SASEGT. The CDR3 runs 15 residues. Losses at the gene ends were 7 bases for V and 4 bases for J; bases not matched to a gene: 12. CDR3 protein: CASTTNEAGGYGYTF. DNA for the CDR3: TGTGCCAGCACTACGAATGAAGCAGGGGGCTATGGCTACACCTTC.

The chain links TRBV20-1 to TRBJ2-3, with TRBD2 identical over 9 bases. The V and J ends lost 3 bases and 1 base, in that order; junction bases with no gene match: 8. CDR1 and CDR2 (germline): DFQATT, SNEGSKA (reference sequence). The CDR3 is 16 amino acids. The CDR3 sequence is CSARGLAGSRTDTQYF. DNA of the CDR3: TGCAGTGCTAGGGGACTAGCTGGGAGCCGCACAGATACGCAGTATTTT.

The V and J genes are TRBV29-1 and TRBJ2-3; perhaps D is TRBD1 or TRBD2 (5 bases each). CDR3 size: 15 residues. Germline lookup yields CDR1 SQVTM and CDR2 ANQGSEA. Trimming took 1 base from V and 6 from J, leaving 17 bases between them. This chain's CDR3 is CSVEGGTSKADTQYF. CDR3 sequence (DNA): TGCAGCGTTGAAGGGGGGACCTCCAAAGCGGATACGCAGTATTTT.

The gene calls are TRBV27 and TRBJ2-1; possibly TRBD1 for D (5 bases). The CDR3 runs 15 residues. Germline CDR1 reads MNHEY; CDR2 reads SMNVEV (reference sequence). V was trimmed by 1 base and J by 8 bases, leaving 15 bases between them. Here the CDR3 DNA reads TGTGCCAGCAGTTTATTGGAGACTTGGGGCTATGAGCAGTTCTTC. Translation: CASSLLETWGYEQFF.

This rearrangement joins TRBV12-3 or TRBV12-4 to TRBJ1-4; D is possibly TRBD1 (6 bases). The germline V and J ends were trimmed by 4 bases and 7 bases, with 13 bases remaining between them. The CDR3 spans 14 residues. The CDR3 protein is CASSYRARAEKLFF. In DNA, the CDR3 is TGTGCCAGCAGTTACAGGGCTAGAGCTGAAAAACTGTTTTTT.

The chain couples TRBV20-1 to TRBJ2-7; D uncertain. The CDR3 loop spans 14 amino acids. Trimming left V 0 bases short and J 0 bases short, with 9 bases between. CDR1 and CDR2 from the germline V gene are DFQATT and SNEGSKA (reference sequence). The CDR3 here is CSAREVPSSYEQYF. DNA for the CDR3: TGCAGTGCTAGAGAAGTTCCGAGCTCCTACGAGCAGTACTTC.

J is TRBJ2-4 and V is TRBV7-2; 7 positions agree with TRBD1. The J call is in doubt because the DNA end fits TRBJ2-7 better. CDR1 SGHTA and CDR2 FQGNSA come from the germline V gene. CDR3 size: 13 residues. CDR3: CASSTGQKYEQYF. CDR3 sequence (DNA): TGTGCCAGCAGTACGGGACAGAAATACGAGCAGTACTTC.

V and J are TRBV4-3 and TRBJ2-4, with a possible D match to TRBD2 (5 bases). The CDR3 is made up of 16 amino acids. V was shortened by 1 base and J by 0 bases, with 10 bases between the two germline ends. Germline loops: CDR1 LGHNA, CDR2 YSLEER. The CDR3 DNA reads TGCGCCAGCAGCCAAGTTATCGGGGTAGCCAAAAACATTCAGTACTTC. Its protein is CASSQVIGVAKNIQYF.

Points on this clonotype: At one end the junction does not follow the germline gene, possibly because of a read error. The rearrangement links TRBV29-1 to TRBJ2-6, with 9 bases matching TRBD1. Germline CDR1 and CDR2: SQVTM and ANQGSEA. The length of the CDR3 is 15 residues. The CDR3 region is CSARTGVLGTNVLTF. CDR3 DNA sequence: TGCAGCGCGAGGACAGGGGTGCTTGGGACCAACGTCCTGACTTTC.